This T cell receptor beta chain is from a study of blood T cell repertoires in COVID-19. The overall study: The United States, Italy and Spain supplied acute and convalescent COVID-19 samples. From T cells, B-cell-depleted T cells, or PBMCs came the material, which was cDNA or gDNA.

The V and J ends lost 6 bases and 1 base respectively, with 16 bases between them. CDR1 KGHSH and CDR2 LQKENI come from the germline V gene. The CDR3 spans 16 residues. Method: immunoSEQ multiplex PCR; TCRdb's copy keeps in-frame clones and lacks some. The sample lists some 100,000 clones, about nine tenths seen once, with around 5.4% in the top ten. The sequenced sample consisted of peripheral blood. The rearrangement joins TRBV18 to TRBJ1-3; D gene unclear. This clonotype originated in a man aged 70 or older with acute or convalescent COVID-19. The CDR3, as DNA: TGTGCCAGCTCCCCCCCGTCCGGTGGTTCTGGAAACACCATATATTTT. Translated, it gives CASSPPSGGSGNTIYF.